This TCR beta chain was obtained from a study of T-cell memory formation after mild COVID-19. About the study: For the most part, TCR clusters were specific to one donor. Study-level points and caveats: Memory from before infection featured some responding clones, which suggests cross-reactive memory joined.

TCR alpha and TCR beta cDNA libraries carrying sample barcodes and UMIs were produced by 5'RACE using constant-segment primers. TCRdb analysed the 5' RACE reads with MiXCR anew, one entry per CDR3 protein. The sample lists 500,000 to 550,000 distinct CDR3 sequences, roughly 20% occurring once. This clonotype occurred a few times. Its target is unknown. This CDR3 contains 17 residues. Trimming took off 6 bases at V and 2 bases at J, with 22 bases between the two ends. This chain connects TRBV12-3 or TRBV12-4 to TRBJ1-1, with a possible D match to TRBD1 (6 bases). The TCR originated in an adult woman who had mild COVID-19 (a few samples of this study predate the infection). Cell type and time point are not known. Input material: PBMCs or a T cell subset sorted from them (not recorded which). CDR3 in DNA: TGTGCCAGCAGCCCCACAGGGTATTACGGGCTCAACACTGAAGCTTTCTTT. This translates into CASSPTGYYGLNTEAFF.